This passage covers 9 T cell receptor beta chains from one sample sequenced in a study of cytomegalovirus exposure and HLA in healthy donors. The PCR had 60 Vbeta and 13 Jbeta primers. Assay: immunoSEQ multiplex PCR; the TCRdb copy retains only in-frame clones and omits some. The repertoire holds about 92,000 clones, over 75% seen once, with 1% to 1.5% in the top ten. Sequenced material: PBMCs. These receptors all come from a girl aged 2 to 10 in good health and CMV-seropositive.

The J gene is TRBJ2-1, the V gene TRBV15, with unresolved D. Trimming cost V 3 bases and J 0 bases, with 6 bases left between them. This CDR3 spans 14 amino acids. Germline assignment: CDR1 LNHNV and CDR2 YYDKDF (reference sequence). This CDR3 is CATSRASSYNEQFF. DNA for the CDR3: TGTGCCACCAGCAGGGCTAGCTCCTACAATGAGCAGTTCTTC.

This chain uses TRBV27 with TRBJ2-7, with 7 bases matching TRBD2. Germline CDR1 MNHEY, CDR2 SMNVEV (reference sequence). Trimming removed 4 bases from V and 3 bases from J; junction bases left unmatched: 6. CDR3 size: 14 residues. The CDR3 is CASSSRTGGYEQYF. CDR3 nucleotides: TGTGCCAGCAGTTCCCGGACGGGAGGCTACGAGCAGTACTTC.

This clone occurred a few times. This chain uses TRBV19 with TRBJ2-1, with D tentatively TRBD2 (6 bases). Trimming stripped 5 bases from V and 7 bases from J, with 24 bases between. The germline gives CDR1 LNHDA, CDR2 SQIVND (reference sequence). The CDR3 consists of 17 residues. The CDR3 DNA is TGTGCCAGTAGTGCCCACCCGGGACTCAAAGTCCTTAATGAGCAGTTCTTC. Translation gives CASSAHPGLKVLNEQFF.

The CDR3 reads CASSISGARMNTEAFF. DNA of the CDR3: TGTGCCAGCAGTATTTCTGGGGCGAGGATGAACACTGAAGCTTTCTTT. The chain employs TRBV25-1 and TRBJ1-1, with D possibly TRBD1 on 5 matching bases. There are 16 residues in the CDR3. V was trimmed by 5 bases and J by 0 bases, leaving 16 bases between them. CDR1 is MGHDK, CDR2 SYGVNS, per germline.

A single count supports this clone. The J gene is TRBJ2-3, the V gene TRBV20-1; possible D gene TRBD1, 5 bases. The CDR3 has 11 residues. Trimming pared 3 bases from V and 4 bases from J, leaving 5 bases between. Germline V gene sequence: CDR1 DFQATT, CDR2 SNEGSKA (reference sequence). CDR3 in amino acids: CSARTADTQYF. CDR3 in DNA: TGCAGTGCTAGGACAGCAGATACGCAGTATTTT.

This rearrangement joins TRBV19 to TRBJ1-1, with D possibly TRBD1 on 5 matching bases. CDR3 length: 12 amino acids. The V end lost 7 bases, the J end lost 4 bases, and 10 bases lay between the germline ends. Germline CDR1 and CDR2: LNHDA and SQIVND (reference sequence). This CDR3 reads CASMGGGTEAFF. The DNA for the CDR3 is TGTGCCAGTATGGGGGGAGGCACTGAAGCTTTCTTT.

The CDR3 DNA follows: TGTGCCAGCAGCACGGGACAGGGGGCTTCCTACGAGCAGTACTTC. This gives the protein CASSTGQGASYEQYF. The chain has TRBV9 and TRBJ2-7; TRBD1 matches 12 bases. V dropped 4 bases and J dropped 1; count of bases not matched to a gene: 3. Germline CDR1 is SGDLS and CDR2 is YYNGEE. The CDR3 contains 15 residues.

This clone was counted between two and nine times. The chain is built from TRBV25-1 and TRBJ1-2; TRBD1 is a possible D gene (6 bases). CDR1 and CDR2 from the germline V gene are MGHDK and SYGVNS. The CDR3 extends over 16 amino acids. Trimming pared 0 bases from V and 5 bases from J, leaving 16 bases between. In DNA form, the CDR3 reads TGTGCCAGCAGTGAATATATGCGACAGGACTCGTATGGCTACACCTTC. Translation gives CASSEYMRQDSYGYTF.

The chain is built from TRBV9 and TRBJ1-1; D is unclear. The ends were cut back, 4 bases at V and 1 base at J, with 11 bases in the middle. Germline V CDR1 and CDR2: SGDLS, YYNGEE. The CDR3 covers 14 residues. The CDR3 loop is CASSPRRENTEAFF. The CDR3 DNA sequence: TGTGCCAGCAGCCCAAGACGGGAGAACACTGAAGCTTTCTTT.